This T cell receptor beta chain was identified during a study of T-cell reconstitution after alpha-beta-depleted transplantation in children. The CDR3 runs 18 residues. J gave up 3 bases and V 4 bases, and 14 bases lay outside the gene matches. CDR1 and CDR2 from the germline V gene are SQVTM and ANQGSEA. The library targeted TCRbeta and was prepared with unique molecular identifiers. One entry per CDR3 protein results from TCRdb running MiXCR on the PCR reads. This table holds almost 600,000 distinct CDR3 sequences, over 25% found once. Regarding the study as a whole: Recipient T cells and thymic progenitors that survived gave rise to the high TCRbeta diversity observed at day 60 in some patients.

About this clonotype: The target antigen is unknown.

V usage is TRBV29-1 and J usage is TRBJ2-1, with 11 bases aligning to TRBD2. The specimen comprised PBMCs, sampled before TCRalphabeta/CD19-depleted stem cell transplant. The receptor was derived from a boy under two years old with Wiskott-Aldrich syndrome, due to receive a stem cell transplant. CDR3 DNA: TGCAGCGTTGTGGGGGTGATTAGCGGGAGGGCGGTCTACAATGAGCAGTTCTTC. This gives the protein CSVVGVISGRAVYNEQFF.